The rows below give T cell receptor beta chains drawn from one sample of a study of T-cell reconstitution after alpha-beta-depleted transplantation in children. TCRdb passed the PCR reads through MiXCR, listing each CDR3 protein once. The data show just over 950,000 distinct CDR3 sequences, about 29% seen once. The sample consisted of PBMCs, mostly from graft donor cells, taken 360 days after TCRalphabeta/CD19-depleted stem cell transplant. These receptors were taken from a boy under two years old who had a stem cell transplant for SCID, so the T cells may come from the graft donor. Each CDR3 is given with its conserved first and last residue. The D gene is left open where the match is weak. Clone size is stated in some rows and not others, as once, few, many or a class when expanded.

>-|TRBJ2-3|-|TRBV2
TGTGCCAGCAGTGAGGGGGCCATCAGCACAGATACGCAGTATTTT
CASSEGAISTDTQYF
>-|TRBJ1-2|TRBD1|TRBV29-1
TGCAGCGTTGAAGAGGCAGGGGGCGCTTGGGGCTACACCTTC
CSVEEAGGAWGYTF
>-|TRBJ2-2|-|TRBV12-3/TRBV12-4
TGTGCCAGCAGTTTTAATCCACTACAGAACACCGGGGAGCTGTTTTTT
CASSFNPLQNTGELFF
>few|TRBJ2-7|-|TRBV16
TGTGCCAGCAGCCAATCTCCAGGCCTAAGCTCCTACGAGCAGTACTTC
CASSQSPGLSSYEQYF
>-|TRBJ2-7|-|TRBV6-1
TGTGCCCTTAGGGAGGCCCCGGTCGGCTACGAGCAGTACTTC
CALREAPVGYEQYF
>few|TRBJ2-1|-|TRBV20-1
TGCAGTGCTAGAGATCACCGGCGGGGGCGGGGAAATGAGCAGTTCTTC
CSARDHRRGRGNEQFF
>-|TRBJ1-1|TRBD1|TRBV12-3/TRBV12-4
TGTGCCAGCAGTCAACGCGGACAGGGGACAAGGGGGAAAACTGAAGCTTTCTTT
CASSQRGQGTRGKTEAFF
>few|TRBJ2-5|-|TRBV10-3
TGTGCCTGCGGGGAACCCGAGACCCAGTACTTC
CACGEPETQYF
>few|TRBJ2-2|TRBD1|TRBV24-1
TGTGCCACCAGTGACTCCGGGACAGGGGGCACCGGGGAGCTGTTTTTT
CATSDSGTGGTGELFF
>few|TRBJ2-3|-|TRBV10-3
TGTGCCATCAGTGAACTCGCAGATACGCAGTATTTT
CAISELADTQYF
>many|TRBJ2-4|TRBD1|TRBV15
TGTGCCACCAGCAGAGATCCCGCAGGGGGCGGAAACATTCAGTACTTC
CATSRDPAGGGNIQYF
>-|TRBJ2-7|-|TRBV5-6
TGTGCCAGCACCTCTGAGGGCGAGCAGTACTTC
CASTSEGEQYF
>few|TRBJ2-5|-|TRBV29-1
TGCAGCGTTGCAGGGACACGCAATTCCCCAGAGACCCAGTACTTC
CSVAGTRNSPETQYF
>-|TRBJ2-3|-|TRBV7-9
TGTGCCAGCAGCTTAGTGTTAGCTGCCGGGGATACGCAGTATTTT
CASSLVLAAGDTQYF
>-|TRBJ2-7|-|TRBV4-1
TGCGCCAGCAGCCAAGAGTCCGGGATCCACTACGAGCAGTACTTC
CASSQESGIHYEQYF
>many|TRBJ2-2|-|TRBV13
TGTGCCAGCAGCTTAGGGACGGAGAACACCGGGGAGCTGTTTTTT
CASSLGTENTGELFF
>-|TRBJ2-1|-|TRBV6-6
TGTGCCAGCAGTTACCTAGCTGGGCAGTTCTTC
CASSYLAGQFF
>-|TRBJ1-4|-|TRBV7-8
TGTGCCAGCAGCCCGCGACAAGGGCGGATCGAAAAACTGTTTTTT
CASSPRQGRIEKLFF
>few|TRBJ1-2|-|TRBV28
TGTGCCAGCAGTTCTGTCGGCTACACCTTC
CASSSVGYTF
>-|TRBJ2-1|-|TRBV18
TGTGCCAGCTCACCACCGGGGATCGGGCTTGAGCAGTTCTTC
CASSPPGIGLEQFF
>-|TRBJ2-2|TRBD1|TRBV7-9
TGTGCCAGCAGCCGCCTTGACAGGGGAAACACCGGGGAGCTGTTTTTT
CASSRLDRGNTGELFF
>-|TRBJ1-1|-|TRBV5-1
TGCGCCAGCAGCTCCCGGGATAACACTGAAGCTTTCTTT
CASSSRDNTEAFF
>many|TRBJ2-5|-|TRBV15
TGTGCCACCAGCAGAGATCGTGGGACCCAGTACTTC
CATSRDRGTQYF
>few|TRBJ2-4|-|TRBV29-1
TGCAGCGTTGGGACGGCCAAAAACATTCAGTACTTC
CSVGTAKNIQYF
>-|TRBJ2-1|TRBD2|TRBV4-1
TGCGCCAGCACCCTGACTAGCGGGGCTTACAATGAGCAGTTCTTC
CASTLTSGAYNEQFF
>many|TRBJ2-1|-|TRBV12-3/TRBV12-4
TGTGCCAGCAGCCCGAGCTCCTACAATGAGCAGTTCTTC
CASSPSSYNEQFF
>few|TRBJ2-7|-|TRBV30
TGTGCCCGGAGTGCGGGCCTATCCTACGAGCAGTACTTC
CARSAGLSYEQYF
>-|TRBJ2-1|-|TRBV4-1
TGCGCCAGCAGCCAAGGGGGGGTCCCCTACAATGAGCAGTTCTTC
CASSQGGVPYNEQFF
>-|TRBJ2-1|TRBD2|TRBV2
TGTGCCAGCAGTGAAGGGGCGGGGGATATATATGAGCAGTTCTTC
CASSEGAGDIYEQFF
>few|TRBJ1-1|-|TRBV5-1
TGCGCCAGCAGCTTTGAAGGGGTAGACACTGAAGCTTTCTTT
CASSFEGVDTEAFF
>many|TRBJ1-1|-|TRBV29-1
TGCAGCGTGGGGGCCAGACCGAACACTGAAGCTTTCTTT
CSVGARPNTEAFF
>-|TRBJ2-5|-|TRBV5-1
TGCGCCAGCAAGAGGGGAGCAGAGACCCAGTACTTC
CASKRGAETQYF
>-|TRBJ2-7|TRBD1|TRBV30
TGTGCCTGGAGTTCGGGGACAGGGTCCTACGAGCAGTACTTC
CAWSSGTGSYEQYF
>-|TRBJ2-7|-|TRBV6-5
TGTGCCAGCAGTTACTCGAACAGAGGTGCAATCGAGCAGTACTTC
CASSYSNRGAIEQYF
>few|TRBJ2-7|-|TRBV11-2
TGTGCCAGCACCTCTTCCGGGGCAGGACCCTACGAGCAGTACTTC
CASTSSGAGPYEQYF
>few|TRBJ1-1|-|TRBV2
TGTGCCAGCACCGGACAGTTGGCTGAAGCTTTCTTT
CASTGQLAEAFF
>-|TRBJ2-2|-|TRBV12-3/TRBV12-4
TGTGCCAGCAGGGCCTTTGGGTTTCCCGGGGAGCTGTTTTTT
CASRAFGFPGELFF
>few|TRBJ2-1|-|TRBV5-1
TGCGCCAGCAGCTTGGAATCCGCAGCAAGCTCCTACAATGAGCAGTTCTTC
CASSLESAASSYNEQFF
>-|TRBJ1-1|TRBD1|TRBV7-9
TGTGCCAGCAGCCTTATTGGACAGGGGAAAAGAGAAGCTTTCTTT
CASSLIGQGKREAFF
>few|TRBJ2-1|TRBD1|TRBV3-1
TGTGCCAGCGCGAGGGACAGGGGGTATAGCTCCTACAATGAGCAGTTCTTC
CASARDRGYSSYNEQFF
>-|TRBJ2-5|TRBD1|TRBV12-3/TRBV12-4
TGTGCCAGCAGTTTCGGACAGGGGTTTGAAGAGACCCAGTACTTC
CASSFGQGFEETQYF
>few|TRBJ1-4|-|TRBV15
TGTGCCACCAGCAGAGGCCCTGCAACTAATGAAAAACTGTTTTTT
CATSRGPATNEKLFF
>few|TRBJ2-1|-|TRBV7-9
TGTGCCAGCAGCTCGACCCGACAGGCTGACAATGAGCAGTTCTTC
CASSSTRQADNEQFF
>few|TRBJ2-3|-|TRBV6-4
TGTGCCAGCAGTGCGGGAACGGGGTACGGCGCAGATACGCAGTATTTT
CASSAGTGYGADTQYF
>-|TRBJ1-3|-|TRBV4-3
TGCGCCAGCAGCCAACGGTCCACCCCTGGAAACACCATATATTTT
CASSQRSTPGNTIYF
>once|TRBJ2-3|TRBD1|TRBV5-1
TGCGCCAGCAGCTTGGAAGGGGGCTGGCGAGATACGCAGTATTTT
CASSLEGGWRDTQYF
>-|TRBJ2-7|-|TRBV9
TGTGCCAGCAGCGCCAGGGGTGAAGGGGGCTACGAGCAGTACTTC
CASSARGEGGYEQYF
>-|TRBJ2-3|-|TRBV15
TGTGCCACCAGCAGAGATATGGATACTTTCAATCCTAGCACAGATACGCAGTATTTT
CATSRDMDTFNPSTDTQYF
>few|TRBJ2-5|-|TRBV15
TGTGCCACCAAGTTGTTCCAGGGGTTTTTACAAGAGACCCAGTACTTC
CATKLFQGFLQETQYF
>few|TRBJ2-5|-|TRBV3-1
TGTGCCAGCGGGGATAGGTGGGAGACCCAGTACTTC
CASGDRWETQYF
>-|TRBJ1-4|-|TRBV20-1
TGCAGTGCTACACACAGTGCAACTAATGAAAAACTGTTTTTT
CSATHSATNEKLFF
>few|TRBJ2-3|TRBD2|TRBV9
TGTGCCAGCAGCGCCGGGACTAGCGGGGGGGCCGGTACAGATACGCAGTATTTT
CASSAGTSGGAGTDTQYF
>few|TRBJ2-3|-|TRBV29-1
TGCAGCGTTGTGCAGGAGGGATGGCAGTATTTT
CSVVQEGWQYF
>-|TRBJ2-1|-|TRBV12-3/TRBV12-4
TGTGCCAGCAGTTTAGTATTAGGGATCTATGAGCAGTTCTTC
CASSLVLGIYEQFF